The source of this TCR beta chain is a study of T cell repertoires in cytomegalovirus infection. Turning to the study itself: A matching HLA type, together with CMV infection, was signaled by public TCR beta signatures.

Concerning this clonotype itself: Its antigen is as yet unknown.

The CDR3 extends over 13 amino acids. Germline-derived CDR1 and CDR2 are SQVTM and ANQGSEA. V gave up 6 bases and J gave up 7 bases; unmatched junction bases: 5. TCRdb fed the reads into MiXCR, producing one record per CDR3 protein. The sample has some 350,000 distinct CDR3 sequences; around a sixth are singletons. Study-wide points: Dominating the ex vivo response were TCR beta clonotypes that were CMV-specific and HLA-C-restricted. Adding up the frequency of public TCR beta families identified people who carried CMV plus the relevant HLA.

The TCR comes from a human donor in good health (CMV status not recorded). Some clones in this sample may be carry-over from other donors' samples. The sample taken for sequencing was PBMCs. V is TRBV29-1 and J is TRBJ1-4, with 10 bases lining up with TRBD1. This CDR3 reads CSVGGDRGEKLFF. DNA of the CDR3: TGCAGCGTCGGTGGGGACAGGGGTGAAAAACTGTTTTTT.